Following are 4 T cell receptor beta chains from one sample sequenced in a study of cytomegalovirus exposure and HLA in healthy donors. A multiplex PCR was run with 60 Vbeta primers and 13 Jbeta primers. Using immunoSEQ multiplex PCR, the repertoire was profiled, and TCRdb retains in-frame clones only, with some absent. Among approximately 170,000 clones, 65% to 85% were seen once, and the ten largest hold 1.2%. Sample: PBMCs. All receptors come from a boy aged 2 to 10 in good health and CMV-seronegative.

Note on this clone: One junction end does not reproduce the germline sequence, and a read error may be involved. The CDR3 is CASSLNTGGQETRYF. For the CDR3, the DNA is TGTGCCAGCAGCTTAAATACAGGGGGGCAAGAGACCCGGTACTTC. The chain links TRBV11-2 to TRBJ2-5; TRBD1 agrees at 8 bases. The CDR3 contains 15 residues. Germline V lookup: CDR1 SGHAT, CDR2 FQNNGV.

V gene TRBV7-8 combines with J gene TRBJ1-1; TRBD1 matches 8 bases. The CDR3 runs to 16 residues. J gave up 4 bases and V 5 bases, and 12 bases lay outside the gene matches. Germline CDR1 and CDR2: SGHVS and FQNEAQ. The CDR3 spells CASSRGAQGAGTEAFF. CDR3 nucleotide sequence: TGTGCCAGCAGCCGGGGGGCTCAGGGGGCGGGCACTGAAGCTTTCTTT.

The gene calls are TRBV28 and TRBJ2-5; 8 bases fit TRBD2. The junction had 12 bases not matched to a gene; V was cut back by 8 bases and J by 7 bases. The germline V gene encodes CDR1 MDHEN and CDR2 SYDVKM. The CDR3 consists of 14 residues. CDR3 DNA: TGTGCCAGCGGAAGCGAGCGGGAGCCCAGGACCCAGTACTTC. This translates into CASGSEREPRTQYF.

The chain combines TRBV7-9 with TRBJ2-3, with 8 bases lining up with TRBD2. The V and J ends lost 5 bases and 0 bases, in that order; junction bases with no gene match: 7. The CDR3 has 16 amino acids. CDR1 and CDR2 (germline): SEHNR, FQNEAQ (reference sequence). The CDR3 DNA is TGTGCCAGCAGCGAGACAATAGCGGGGAGCACAGATACGCAGTATTTT. As protein: CASSETIAGSTDTQYF.